This T cell receptor (beta chain) was sequenced in a study of cytomegalovirus exposure and HLA in healthy donors. In the study overall: Some 85 million unique TCRs from HLA-typed donors were held in an early data release. Study findings and constraints: Near-uniform donor sequencing depth was presumed by presence/absence analyses. According to the study, 160 or so TCR beta chains were cytomegalovirus-associated. It was only CMV serostatus that was available as immune exposure information.

Concerning this clone: Its matching antigen is unknown.

PCR amplification relied on 60 Vbeta primers (plus 13 Jbeta primers). Using immunoSEQ multiplex PCR, the repertoire was profiled, and TCRdb retains in-frame clones only, with some absent. The sample has some 140,000 clones; approximately 80% are singletons. Per germline, CDR1 SGHTA and CDR2 FQGNSA. There are 14 residues in the CDR3. V was trimmed by 2 bases and J by 8 bases, leaving 15 bases between them. The origin of this receptor is a man in his forties or fifties in good health and CMV-seronegative. This rearrangement joins TRBV7-2 to TRBJ1-2, with D possibly TRBD1 on 6 matching bases. Specimen: PBMCs. CDR3: CASSLSGGTRGYTF. The CDR3 DNA reads TGTGCCAGCAGCTTATCCGGGGGGACACGAGGCTACACCTTC. Based on the CDR3 plus reference TRBV7-2 and TRBJ1-2, the full variable domain is GAGVSQSPSNKVTEKGKDVELRCDPISGHTALYWYRQSLGQGLEFLIYFQGNSAPDKSGLPSDRFSAERTGGSVSTLTIQRTQQEDSAVYLCASSLSGGTRGYTFGSGTRLTVV.